These T cell receptor beta chains were read from a single sample in a study of CD8+ T cells in alopecia areata. Sequencing was performed with immunoSEQ multiplex PCR; in TCRdb, only in-frame clones are kept and a portion is missing. The sample includes 110,000 or so clones, roughly 69% of them seen just once. Sequencing was done on a sample of CD4+ T cells sorted from blood. The receptors originated from a human donor in good health. Each CDR3 is given with its conserved first and last residue. The D gene is left open where the match is weak. Some rows have no size entry. The others give once, few or many, or a class for an expanded clone.

V gene	D gene	clone size	J gene	CDR3 DNA	CDR3 protein
TRBV4-1	-	few	TRBJ1-2	TGCGCCAGCAGCCAACCTGGACAAAAGGGGGGCTACACCTTC	CASSQPGQKGGYTF
TRBV4-2	TRBD1	-	TRBJ1-2	TGTGCCAGCAGCTTGACAGGGGCTAACTATGGCTACACCTTC	CASSLTGANYGYTF
TRBV7-8	TRBD1	-	TRBJ1-5	TGTGCCAGCAACCGGGGACAGGGAGGCAATCAGCCCCAGCATTTT	CASNRGQGGNQPQHF
TRBV27	-	-	TRBJ2-3	TGTGCCAGCAGTTTAGTAAGGGTAGCGGACGGGCAGTATTTT	CASSLVRVADGQYF
TRBV19	TRBD2	-	TRBJ2-1	TGTGCCAGTAAACCGGGGGGGCCAAAAGGCGATGAGCAGTTCTTC	CASKPGGPKGDEQFF
TRBV2	-	-	TRBJ2-2	TGTGCCAGCAGTGAGCAGGGCTTCGGGACCGGGGAGCTGTTTTTT	CASSEQGFGTGELFF
TRBV30	-	-	TRBJ1-4	TGTGCCTGGAGTTTACAGGAAAAACTGTTTTTT	CAWSLQEKLFF
TRBV5-1	-	-	TRBJ1-1	TGCGCCAGCAGCTGGGGATCGACAGGTGTGAACACTGAAGCTTTCTTT	CASSWGSTGVNTEAFF
TRBV18	-	-	TRBJ2-5	TGTGCCAGCTCACCACCGTCTCATCAAGAGACCCAGTACTTC	CASSPPSHQETQYF
TRBV30	-	few	TRBJ2-5	TGTGCCTGGGAGGGGCGGGGGACCCAGTACTTC	CAWEGRGTQYF
TRBV9	-	-	TRBJ1-1	TGTGCCAGCAGCCCCGGAGGAAACACTGAAGCTTTCTTT	CASSPGGNTEAFF
TRBV11-2	-	once	TRBJ1-4	TGTGCCAGCAGCTTCGGGACGGCGGTGGGAAAACTGTTTTTT	CASSFGTAVGKLFF
TRBV18	TRBD1	-	TRBJ1-4	TGTGCCAGCTCACCACGGACAGGGGGGAATGAAAAACTGTTTTTT	CASSPRTGGNEKLFF
TRBV2	TRBD1	-	TRBJ2-2	TGTGCCAGCAGGGCCGGGACAGCGAACACCGGGGAGCTGTTTTTT	CASRAGTANTGELFF
TRBV6-5	-	-	TRBJ1-2	TGTGCCAGCAGTTATGGCAGGGGCTATGGCTACACCTTC	CASSYGRGYGYTF
TRBV29-1	-	-	TRBJ1-5	TGCAGCGTTGGTGAAAGGGGGGATCAGCCCCAGCATTTT	CSVGERGDQPQHF
TRBV7-6	-	-	TRBJ1-4	TGTGCCAGCAGCTCAACGGGACGGAATAATGAAAAACTGTTTTTT	CASSSTGRNNEKLFF
TRBV13	-	-	TRBJ1-2	TGTGCCAGCAGCTGGGCAGGGAACTATGGCTACACCTTC	CASSWAGNYGYTF
TRBV2	TRBD1	-	TRBJ2-5	TGTGCCAGCAGCCGGGACAGGGAAGAGACCCAGTACTTC	CASSRDREETQYF
TRBV27	-	once	TRBJ1-1	TGTGCCAGCCAACCCACAGGGTCCATGAACACTGAAGCTTTCTTT	CASQPTGSMNTEAFF
TRBV15	-	-	TRBJ2-7	TGTGCCACCAGCAGTCTGACGGGCTACGAGCAGTACTTC	CATSSLTGYEQYF
TRBV4-2	-	-	TRBJ2-7	TGTGCCAGCAGCCCTCCCCTGAGGGGTAACGAGCAGTACTTC	CASSPPLRGNEQYF
TRBV5-1	TRBD1	-	TRBJ2-7	TGCGCCAGCAGCGGGCCGGGACAGATCACTGGCGAGCAGTACTTC	CASSGPGQITGEQYF
TRBV27	-	-	TRBJ1-4	TGTGCCAGCAGTCGGACGGGAAGGGCGGGGGAAAAACTGTTTTTT	CASSRTGRAGEKLFF
TRBV19	TRBD1	-	TRBJ1-2	TGTGCCAGTAGTGTGACCGGGACAGGGGTCTCTGGCTACACCTTC	CASSVTGTGVSGYTF
TRBV2	-	-	TRBJ1-5	TGTGCCAGCAGTGAAAGCGGGAGGAATCAGCCCCAGCATTTT	CASSESGRNQPQHF
TRBV25-1	TRBD2	-	TRBJ2-5	TGTGCCAGCAGTGAGCAGCGGGGGTATGATGAGACCCAGTACTTC	CASSEQRGYDETQYF
TRBV5-1	-	-	TRBJ2-3	TGCGCCAGCAGCCTGGTCACAGATACGCAGTATTTT	CASSLVTDTQYF
TRBV11-2	-	-	TRBJ2-3	TGTGCCAGCAGCCTTACTAGCACCGCTGCCCCTCGGGCGCAGTATTTT	CASSLTSTAAPRAQYF
TRBV15	-	-	TRBJ2-1	TGTGCCACCAGCAGAGAATCCCCTAACCTAGGCGGTGAGCAGTTCTTC	CATSRESPNLGGEQFF
TRBV5-6	-	few	TRBJ1-1	TGTGCCAGCAGCTTTACGGACATTCAGAACACTGAAGCTTTCTTT	CASSFTDIQNTEAFF
TRBV5-6	-	-	TRBJ2-5	TGTGCCAGCAGTTTCGGGGGCCGGCAAGAGACCCAGTACTTC	CASSFGGRQETQYF
TRBV27	-	-	TRBJ2-6	TGTGCCAGCAGGACCGTCGGGGCCAACGTCCTGACTTTC	CASRTVGANVLTF
TRBV29-1	TRBD1	-	TRBJ1-2	TGCAGCGCCGGGACAGGGATGTATGGCTACACCTTC	CSAGTGMYGYTF